This T cell receptor (beta chain) was documented in a study of cytomegalovirus exposure and HLA in healthy donors (TCRdb year 2017). For the study in its entirety: A later analysis indicated that the roughly 120 validation repertoires were generated on the platform also employed for the roughly 650 repertoires of the first cohort. The study aimed to test whether signatures of past pathogen exposure could be identified by cataloging public T cell receptors. The study combined high-throughput TCR immunosequencing, statistical association of individual TCRs with disease status, and machine learning to predict cytomegalovirus infection status. In addition to the first cohort of 666 subjects, a separate validation cohort of under 150 different subjects was used. The full study reports these points: While some public TCRs were present in many individuals, most TCR sequences turned up only very rarely across donors. In the study, some 160 TCR beta chains were listed as associated with cytomegalovirus. A later analysis had no HLA typing for the validation cohort, so co-occurrence there was scored across all 110 or so repertoires. Of the cluster scores, roughly 95% were above 0 in a later analysis, which found that TCRs clustered in the first cohort also tended to co-occur in the 110 or so validation repertoires. The classifier was reported to diagnose cytomegalovirus status with high specificity and sensitivity in both the original and validation cohorts. It was suggested by the authors that the approach could potentially be generalized to other disease states and immunological phenotypes. In vitro tests confirmed that a few of the cytomegalovirus-associated TCR beta chains recognize cytomegalovirus antigens.

The library was prepared using the immunoSEQ multiplex PCR assay. In the paper's pipeline: A statistical classification framework was built to diagnose cytomegalovirus status from the catalog of TCR beta chain sequences. TCRdb took this table from immuneACCESS and kept in-frame rearrangements with V and J called. Such tables lack part of the clones; where checked against another copy, unresolved V genes explain under half of the gap, and the rest is unexplained. V, J and clone size are those of that table, while D and trimming were read from the DNA. A total of over 150,000 clones appear in this sample, roughly nine tenths of them only once. The ten largest account for 3% to 3.5% of the sample. Reading from cysteine to phenylalanine, the CDR3 counts 15 amino acids. The sequence is cut down to CDR3 DNA, 45 bases in frame from base 1. V loses 7 bases at its end and J loses 3 bases; junction bases beyond the gene matches: 8. CDR1 and CDR2 are drawn from the germline V gene: MNHNS, SASEGT.

Details on this clone: Its antigen is not yet known. Base qualities are missing; no much larger clone stands one base away.

The donors belonged to the validation cohort of approximately 130 subjects, which was separate from the approximately 610-subject first cohort. The sequencing input was PBMCs. The rearrangement joined TRBV6-1 to TRBJ2-7, with 11 middle bases fitting TRBD2. This TCR was sampled from a woman aged 18-29 years in good health and CMV-seropositive. The CDR3 corresponds to CASITSLAGGYEQYF. In nucleotide form, the sequence is TGTGCCAGCATAACAAGCCTAGCGGGGGGCTACGAGCAGTACTTC.